The present entry profiles one T cell receptor beta chain with its context. Its matching antigen is unknown. The data stem from a study of T cell repertoires in cytomegalovirus infection. About the research overall: The study used recently identified HLA-C-restricted and well-studied HLA-B-restricted CMV epitopes. Shared public TCR beta signatures pointed to both CMV infection and a matching HLA type. Study observations and caveats: The response measured ex vivo was dominated by TCR beta clonotypes (HLA-C-restricted and CMV-specific). Accumulated public TCR beta family frequency recognized individuals carrying CMV together with the relevant HLA.

V was clipped by 2 bases and J by 2 bases, with 20 bases between them. This CDR3 region has 17 residues. The germline CDR1 and CDR2 sequences are DFQATT and SNEGSKA (reference sequence). MiXCR, run by TCRdb on the reads, gives a single entry per CDR3 protein. In the table there are 640,000 or so distinct CDR3 sequences, around 35% of which are singletons. The clonotype comes from a human donor in good health (CMV status not recorded). Some clones in this sample may be carry-over from other donors' samples. The V call is TRBV20-1, the J call TRBJ2-3; D possibly corresponds to TRBD1 (6 bases). The input for sequencing was cultured PBMCs, taken from culture after CMV antigen stimulation. CDR3 sequence: CSARTRGRHKLTDTQYF. The DNA of the CDR3 is TGCAGTGCTAGAACCAGGGGCCGACACAAACTCACAGATACGCAGTATTTT.